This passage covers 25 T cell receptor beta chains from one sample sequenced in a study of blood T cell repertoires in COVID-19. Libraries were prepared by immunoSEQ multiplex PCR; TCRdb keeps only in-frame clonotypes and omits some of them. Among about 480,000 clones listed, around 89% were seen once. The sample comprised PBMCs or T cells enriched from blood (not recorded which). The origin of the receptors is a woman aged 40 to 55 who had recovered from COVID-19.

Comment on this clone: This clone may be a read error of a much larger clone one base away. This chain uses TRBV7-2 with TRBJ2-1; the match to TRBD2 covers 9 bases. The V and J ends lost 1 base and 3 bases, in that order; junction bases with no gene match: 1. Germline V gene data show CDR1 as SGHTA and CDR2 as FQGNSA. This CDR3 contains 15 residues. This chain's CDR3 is CASSLGLADYNEQFF. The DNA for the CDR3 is TGTGCCAGCAGCTTAGGACTAGCGGACTACAATGAGCAGTTCTTC.

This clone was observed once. In DNA form, the CDR3 reads TGTGCCAGCAGCTTAGAGCCTAGCGGTTTCTTTTCGAACACCGGGGAGCTGTTTTTT. Its protein is CASSLEPSGFFSNTGELFF. The genes are TRBV7-2 and TRBJ2-2, with TRBD2 matching 7 bases. V lost 1 base and J lost 0; bases outside the gene matches: 11. Per the germline V gene, CDR1 is SGHTA and CDR2 is FQGNSA. The CDR3 is 19 amino acids. Together with reference TRBV7-2 and TRBJ2-2, the CDR3 gives the full variable domain: GAGVSQSPSNKVTEKGKDVELRCDPISGHTALYWYRQSLGQGLEFLIYFQGNSAPDKSGLPSDRFSAERTGGSVSTLTIQRTQQEDSAVYLCASSLEPSGFFSNTGELFFGEGSRLTVL.

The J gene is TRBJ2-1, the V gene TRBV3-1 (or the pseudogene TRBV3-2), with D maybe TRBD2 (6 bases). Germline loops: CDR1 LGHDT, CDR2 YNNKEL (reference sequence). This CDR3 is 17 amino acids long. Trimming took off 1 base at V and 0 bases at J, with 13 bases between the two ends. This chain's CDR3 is CASSQVSIGSSYNEQFF. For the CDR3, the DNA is TGTGCCAGCAGCCAAGTCAGTATCGGGAGCTCCTACAATGAGCAGTTCTTC.

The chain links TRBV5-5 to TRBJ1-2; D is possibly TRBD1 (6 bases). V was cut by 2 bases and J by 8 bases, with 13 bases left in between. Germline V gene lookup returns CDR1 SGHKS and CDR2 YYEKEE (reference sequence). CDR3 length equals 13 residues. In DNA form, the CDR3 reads TGTGCCAGCAGCTTCACAGGGAGAGAGGGCTACACCTTC. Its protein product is CASSFTGREGYTF.

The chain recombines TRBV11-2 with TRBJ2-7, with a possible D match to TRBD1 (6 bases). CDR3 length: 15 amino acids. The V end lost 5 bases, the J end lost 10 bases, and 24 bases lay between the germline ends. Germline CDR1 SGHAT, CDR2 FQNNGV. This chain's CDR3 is CASSASDSQRYGQYF. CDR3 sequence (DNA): TGTGCCAGCAGCGCCTCGGACAGCCAACGCTACGGACAGTACTTC.

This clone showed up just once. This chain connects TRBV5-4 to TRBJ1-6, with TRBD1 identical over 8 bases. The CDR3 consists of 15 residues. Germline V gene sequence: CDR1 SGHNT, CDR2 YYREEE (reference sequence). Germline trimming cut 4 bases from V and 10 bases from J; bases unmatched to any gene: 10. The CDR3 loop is CASSAWTGFGSPLHF. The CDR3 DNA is TGTGCCAGCAGCGCGTGGACAGGGTTCGGCTCACCCCTCCACTTT.

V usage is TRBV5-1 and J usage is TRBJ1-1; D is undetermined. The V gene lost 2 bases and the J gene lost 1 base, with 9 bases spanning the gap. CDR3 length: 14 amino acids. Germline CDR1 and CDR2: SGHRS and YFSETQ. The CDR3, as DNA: TGCGCCAGCAGCTTACAGAGTCGGAACACTGAAGCTTTCTTT. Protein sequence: CASSLQSRNTEAFF.

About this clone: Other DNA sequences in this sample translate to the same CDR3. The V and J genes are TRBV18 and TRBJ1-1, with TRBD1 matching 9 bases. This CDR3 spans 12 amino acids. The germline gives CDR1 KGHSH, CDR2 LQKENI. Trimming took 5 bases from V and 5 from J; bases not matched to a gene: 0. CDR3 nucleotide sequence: TGTGCCAGCTCAGGGACAGGGACTGAAGCTTTCTTT. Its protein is CASSGTGTEAFF.

CDR3 DNA: TGTGCCAGCAGACCCCTAACAGGGGCCGGAAACACTGAAGCTTTCTTT. Translation gives CASRPLTGAGNTEAFF. The chain employs TRBV5-5 and TRBJ1-1; TRBD1 matches 7 bases. The V and J ends lost 5 bases and 2 bases, in that order; junction bases with no gene match: 12. CDR3 size: 16 residues. Germline CDR1 reads SGHKS; CDR2 reads YYEKEE (reference sequence).

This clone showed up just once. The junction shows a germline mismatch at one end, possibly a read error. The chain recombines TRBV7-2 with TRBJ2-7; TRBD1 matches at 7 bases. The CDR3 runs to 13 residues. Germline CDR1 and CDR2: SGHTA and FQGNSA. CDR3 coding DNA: TGTGCCAGCAGCAGAACAGGGGCCGGGTCTTTTCGCTTC. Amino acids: CASSRTGAGSFRF.

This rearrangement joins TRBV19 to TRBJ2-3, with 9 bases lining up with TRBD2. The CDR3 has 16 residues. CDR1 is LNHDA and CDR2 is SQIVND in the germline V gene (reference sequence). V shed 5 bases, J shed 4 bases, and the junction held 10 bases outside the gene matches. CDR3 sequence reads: CASSLAGTSLSDTQYF. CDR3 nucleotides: TGTGCCAGTAGTTTAGCCGGGACTAGCTTATCAGATACGCAGTATTTT.

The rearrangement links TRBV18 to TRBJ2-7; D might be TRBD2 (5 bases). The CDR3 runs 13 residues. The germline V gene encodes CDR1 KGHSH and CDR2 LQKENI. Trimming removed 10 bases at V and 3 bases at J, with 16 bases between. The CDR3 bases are TGTGCCACCTCTAGCAGGAGGTTCTACGAGCAGTACTTC. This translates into CATSSRRFYEQYF.

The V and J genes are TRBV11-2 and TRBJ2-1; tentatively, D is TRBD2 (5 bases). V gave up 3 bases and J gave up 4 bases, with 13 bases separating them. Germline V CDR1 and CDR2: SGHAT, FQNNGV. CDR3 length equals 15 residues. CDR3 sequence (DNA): TGTGCCAGCAGCTTTTCGGTAGGGAGTTACAATGAGCAGTTCTTC. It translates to CASSFSVGSYNEQFF.

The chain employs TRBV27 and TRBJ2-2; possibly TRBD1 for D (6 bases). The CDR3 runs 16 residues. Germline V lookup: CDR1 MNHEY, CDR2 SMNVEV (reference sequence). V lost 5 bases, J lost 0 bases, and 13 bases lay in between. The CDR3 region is CASSPLTGSNTGELFF. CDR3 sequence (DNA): TGTGCCAGCAGTCCCCTGACAGGATCGAACACCGGGGAGCTGTTTTTT.

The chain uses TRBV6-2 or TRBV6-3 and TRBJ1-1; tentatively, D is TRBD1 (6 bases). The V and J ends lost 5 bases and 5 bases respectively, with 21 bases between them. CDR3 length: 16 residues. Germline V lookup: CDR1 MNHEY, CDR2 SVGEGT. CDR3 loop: CASSPATYRVRTEAFF. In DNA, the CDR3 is TGTGCCAGCAGTCCAGCCACATACAGGGTTCGAACTGAAGCTTTCTTT.

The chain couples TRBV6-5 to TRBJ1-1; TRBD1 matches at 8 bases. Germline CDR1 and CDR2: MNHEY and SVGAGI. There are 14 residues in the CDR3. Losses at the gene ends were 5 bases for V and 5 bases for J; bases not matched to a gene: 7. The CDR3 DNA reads TGTGCCAGCAGTATCTCTGGACAGGGAACTGAAGCTTTCTTT. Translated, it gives CASSISGQGTEAFF.

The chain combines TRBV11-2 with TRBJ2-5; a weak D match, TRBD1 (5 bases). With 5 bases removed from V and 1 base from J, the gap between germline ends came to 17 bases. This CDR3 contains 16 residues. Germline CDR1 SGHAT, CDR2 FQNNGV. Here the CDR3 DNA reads TGTGCCAGCAGCCCGAACTTGGGGCAGGTCCAAGAGACCCAGTACTTC. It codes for CASSPNLGQVQETQYF.

As DNA, the CDR3 is TGTGCCAGCAGAGGACAGGGGGCGCAAGCAGATACGCAGTATTTT. Translating it yields CASRGQGAQADTQYF. The chain employs TRBV2 and TRBJ2-3, with 11 bases that match TRBD1. V gave up 6 bases and J gave up 4 bases; unmatched junction bases: 6. The CDR3 is 15 amino acids. Germline V gene lookup returns CDR1 SNHLY and CDR2 FYNNEI.

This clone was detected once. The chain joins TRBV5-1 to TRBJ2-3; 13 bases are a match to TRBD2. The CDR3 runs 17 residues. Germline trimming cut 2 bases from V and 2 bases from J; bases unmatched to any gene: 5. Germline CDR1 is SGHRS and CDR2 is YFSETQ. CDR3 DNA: TGCGCCAGCAGCTTACTAGCGGGAGGGCCGAACACAGATACGCAGTATTTT. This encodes CASSLLAGGPNTDTQYF.

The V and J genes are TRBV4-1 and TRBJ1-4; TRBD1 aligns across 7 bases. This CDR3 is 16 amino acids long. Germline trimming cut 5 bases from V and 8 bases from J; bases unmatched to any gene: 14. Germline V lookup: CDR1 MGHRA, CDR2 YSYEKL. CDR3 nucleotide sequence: TGCGCCAGCAGCGTAGACATTACAGGGGCACTAGAAAAACTGTTTTTT. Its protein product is CASSVDITGALEKLFF.

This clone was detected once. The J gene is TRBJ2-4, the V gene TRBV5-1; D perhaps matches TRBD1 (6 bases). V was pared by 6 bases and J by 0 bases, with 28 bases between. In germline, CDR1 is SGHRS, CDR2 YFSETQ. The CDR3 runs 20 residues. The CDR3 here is CASTPEPLTGLYLAKNIQYF. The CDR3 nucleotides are TGCGCCAGCACCCCGGAACCCTTGACAGGCCTTTACCTAGCCAAAAACATTCAGTACTTC.

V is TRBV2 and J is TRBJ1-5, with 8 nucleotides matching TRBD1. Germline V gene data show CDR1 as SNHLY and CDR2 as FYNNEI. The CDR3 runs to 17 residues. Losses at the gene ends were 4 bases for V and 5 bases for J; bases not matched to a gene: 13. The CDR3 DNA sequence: TGTGCCAGCAGTGCGCTCGCTACAGGGGGAAGACATCAGCCCCAGCATTTT. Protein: CASSALATGGRHQPQHF.

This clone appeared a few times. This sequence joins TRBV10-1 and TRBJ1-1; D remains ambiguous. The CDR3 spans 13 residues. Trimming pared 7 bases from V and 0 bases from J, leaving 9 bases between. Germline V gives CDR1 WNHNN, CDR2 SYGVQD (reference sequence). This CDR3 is CASNEVVNTEAFF. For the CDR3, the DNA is TGCGCCAGCAACGAGGTTGTGAACACTGAAGCTTTCTTT.

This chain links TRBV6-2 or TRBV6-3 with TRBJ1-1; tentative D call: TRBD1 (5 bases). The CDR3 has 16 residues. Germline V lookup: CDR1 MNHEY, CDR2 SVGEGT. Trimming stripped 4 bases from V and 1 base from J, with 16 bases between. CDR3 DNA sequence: TGTGCCAGCAGTTGGGACTCGTCCATCCCGAACACTGAAGCTTTCTTT. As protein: CASSWDSSIPNTEAFF.

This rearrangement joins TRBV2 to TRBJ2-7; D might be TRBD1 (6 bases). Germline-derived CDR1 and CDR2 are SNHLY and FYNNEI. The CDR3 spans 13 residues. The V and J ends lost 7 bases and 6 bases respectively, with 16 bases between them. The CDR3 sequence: CASTPYREFEQYF. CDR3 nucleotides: TGTGCCAGCACACCGTACAGGGAGTTCGAGCAGTACTTC.